Each of the 21 T cell receptor beta chains below was sequenced from the same sample in a study of T-cell memory formation after mild COVID-19. TCRdb independently ran MiXCR on the 5' RACE reads; one entry per CDR3 protein. The table records 280,000 or so distinct CDR3 sequences, 7.5% to 9.5% of them present only once. The sample taken for sequencing was PBMCs or a T cell subset sorted from them (not recorded which). Receptors were obtained from a man younger than 30 who had mild COVID-19 (a few samples of this study predate the infection). Cell type and time point are not known.

This chain uses TRBV4-3 with TRBJ2-3, with D tentatively TRBD1 or TRBD2 (7 bases each). Germline V gene lookup returns CDR1 LGHNA and CDR2 YSLEER. V lost 0 bases and J 2 bases, leaving 18 bases between the germline ends. The CDR3 contains 18 residues. CDR3 sequence: CASSQERGGGGYTDTQYF. The DNA for the CDR3 is TGCGCCAGCAGCCAAGAGAGGGGGGGAGGGGGCTACACAGATACGCAGTATTTT.

The gene calls are TRBV10-3 and TRBJ2-7; D may match TRBD1 or TRBD2 (5 bases each). The CDR3 covers 13 residues. Germline CDR1 ENHRY, CDR2 SYGVKD. V lost 6 bases to trimming and J lost 6 bases, with 15 bases between them. The CDR3 spells CAIRDTGAGEQYV. CDR3 nucleotide sequence: TGTGCCATCAGAGACACCGGGGCTGGCGAGCAGTACGTC.

This clonotype was observed a few times. V is TRBV27 and J is TRBJ2-7; TRBD2 aligns across 9 bases. The J segment lost 1 base and the V segment lost 6 bases, leaving 7 bases of the junction unmatched. The V gene's germline CDR1 is MNHEY and CDR2 SMNVEV (reference sequence). The CDR3 loop spans 15 amino acids. The CDR3: CASRRLAVISYEQYF. CDR3 in DNA: TGTGCCAGCAGAAGACTAGCGGTGATTTCCTACGAGCAGTACTTC.

This clonotype has at least ten counts. The chain uses TRBV7-2 and TRBJ2-1, with 15 bases aligning to TRBD2. Germline V gene sequence: CDR1 SGHTA, CDR2 FQGNSA. After removal of 4 bases from V and 13 bases from J, the junction contained 11 bases not matched to a gene. The CDR3 sequence is 16 residues long. CDR3 sequence (DNA): TGTGCCAGCAGCTCAATCCCGGGACTAGCGGGGGGCAATCAGTTCTTC. It codes for CASSSIPGLAGGNQFF.

A few counts support this clonotype. The chain couples TRBV3-1 to TRBJ2-7; perhaps TRBD1 as D (5 bases). Per the germline V gene, CDR1 is LGHDT and CDR2 is YNNKEL (reference sequence). The CDR3 consists of 14 residues. V shed 4 bases and J shed 4 bases, with 14 bases lying between them. CDR3 residues: CASSRSSQGYEQYF. The CDR3 coding sequence is TGTGCCAGCAGCCGATCGTCGCAGGGTTACGAGCAGTACTTC.

The chain recombines TRBV29-1 with TRBJ2-3; 12 bases agree with TRBD2. J gave up 2 bases and V 6 bases, and 3 bases lay outside the gene matches. The germline CDR1 and CDR2 sequences are SQVTM and ANQGSEA. The CDR3 sequence is 14 residues long. Here the CDR3 DNA reads TGCAGCGTCGCTAGCGGGGGGGCCACAGATACGCAGTATTTT. This translates into CSVASGGATDTQYF.

This clonotype was counted many times. The chain couples TRBV5-1 to TRBJ1-2; unclear D gene. The CDR3 is 14 amino acids. The germline gives CDR1 SGHRS, CDR2 YFSETQ. The ends were cut back, 4 bases at V and 6 bases at J, with 16 bases in the middle. CDR3 loop: CASSQPFGTDGYTF. CDR3 nucleotides: TGCGCCAGCAGCCAACCATTCGGTACTGATGGCTACACCTTC.

This clonotype has more than one count but fewer than ten. The rearrangement links TRBV28 to TRBJ1-4; D not resolved. CDR3 length equals 14 residues. The germline V gene has CDR1 MDHEN and CDR2 SYDVKM. With 6 bases removed from V and 6 bases from J, the gap between germline ends came to 14 bases. CDR3 protein: CASSPVGTDEKLFF. DNA of the CDR3: TGTGCCAGCAGCCCAGTGGGCACGGATGAAAAACTGTTTTTT.

The table lists this clonotype with a few counts. The chain joins TRBV10-1 to TRBJ2-1; no firm D call. CDR1 and CDR2 (germline): WNHNN, SYGVQD (reference sequence). V was shortened by 6 bases and J by 1 base, with 13 bases between the two germline ends. The CDR3 has 15 residues. The CDR3: CASSPQAGSYNEQFF. Written as DNA, the CDR3 is TGCGCCAGCAGCCCCCAAGCCGGGTCCTACAATGAGCAGTTCTTC.

This clonotype appeared a few times. This rearrangement joins TRBV6-6 to TRBJ1-5; TRBD1 matches at 11 bases. V trimming: 1 base; J trimming: 5 bases; junction bases outside the gene matches: 7. The V gene's germline CDR1 is MNHNY and CDR2 SVGAGI (reference sequence). The CDR3 runs to 17 residues. The CDR3 loop is CASSYFVGQGADQPQHF. CDR3 nucleotide sequence: TGTGCCAGCAGTTACTTCGTAGGACAGGGGGCGGATCAGCCCCAGCATTTT.

The chain joins TRBV9 to TRBJ2-3; 9 nucleotides line up with TRBD2. Germline assignment: CDR1 SGDLS and CDR2 YYNGEE. The length of the CDR3 is 16 residues. Losses at the gene ends were 1 base for V and 2 bases for J; bases not matched to a gene: 5. The CDR3 reads CASSVSERGVTDTQYF. CDR3 nucleotide sequence: TGTGCCAGCAGCGTATCGGAGCGGGGGGTCACAGATACGCAGTATTTT.

This clonotype was observed many times. CDR3 region: CASSSTFPSSSPDTQYF. The CDR3 bases are TGTGCCAGCAGCTCAACGTTTCCGTCTAGTAGTCCAGATACGCAGTATTTT. This chain links TRBV7-2 with TRBJ2-3; D call uncertain. The CDR3 length is 17 residues. Germline V gene data show CDR1 as SGHTA and CDR2 as FQGNSA. Trimming took off 4 bases at V and 4 bases at J, with 21 bases between the two ends.

This clonotype was counted a single time. V usage is TRBV5-1 and J usage is TRBJ2-1, with 10 nucleotides matching TRBD2. Looked up from germline, CDR1 is SGHRS and CDR2 is YFSETQ. This CDR3 is built from 19 residues. Losses at the gene ends were 4 bases for V and 0 bases for J; bases not matched to a gene: 13. The CDR3 bases are TGCGCCAGCAGCCAGAGGGTAGGACTAGCGGCCCTCTCCTACAATGAGCAGTTCTTC. This gives the protein CASSQRVGLAALSYNEQFF.

This clonotype was observed a handful of times. V gene TRBV5-1 combines with J gene TRBJ1-4, with D maybe TRBD1 (5 bases). This CDR3 spans 14 amino acids. The ends were cut back, 2 bases at V and 2 bases at J, with 7 bases in the middle. CDR1 SGHRS and CDR2 YFSETQ come from the germline V gene. The CDR3 spells CASSLRQTNEKLFF. DNA for the CDR3: TGCGCCAGCAGCTTAAGACAGACTAATGAAAAACTGTTTTTT.

This clonotype was recorded at least ten times. This chain links TRBV11-2 with TRBJ2-5; D is uncertain. The germline CDR1 and CDR2 sequences are SGHAT and FQNNGV. There are 13 residues in the CDR3. The germline V and J ends were trimmed by 3 bases and 1 base, with 6 bases remaining between them. The CDR3 DNA reads as TGTGCCAGCAGCTTTTCGGGCCAAGAGACCCAGTACTTC. The encoded protein is CASSFSGQETQYF.

V gene TRBV7-8 combines with J gene TRBJ2-3; TRBD2 agrees at 10 bases. Germline V lookup: CDR1 SGHVS, CDR2 FQNEAQ. With 8 bases clipped from V and 4 bases from J, the junction kept 9 bases outside the gene matches. The CDR3 is 15 amino acids. The CDR3 reads CASGKTSGLSDTQYF. CDR3 bases: TGTGCCAGCGGGAAGACTAGCGGGTTATCAGATACGCAGTATTTT.

The sample holds a few counts of this clonotype. J is TRBJ2-7 and V is TRBV7-9; 7 nucleotides match TRBD1. The CDR3 spans 12 residues. Germline CDR1 and CDR2: SEHNR and FQNEAQ (reference sequence). V gave up 7 bases and J gave up 4 bases; unmatched junction bases: 4. CDR3 residues: CASMDRRYEQYF. The DNA for the CDR3 is TGTGCCAGCATGGACAGGAGATACGAGCAGTACTTC. The whole variable domain, filled in from reference TRBV7-9 and TRBJ2-7, reads DTGVSQNPRHKITKRGQNVTFRCDPISEHNRLYWYRQTLGQGPEFLTYFQNEAQLEKSRLLSDRFSAERPKGSFSTLEIQRTEQGDSAMYLCASMDRRYEQYFGPGTRLTVT.

This chain uses TRBV7-9 with TRBJ2-7; D is ambiguous. The CDR3 is 12 residues long. V shed 1 base and J shed 6 bases, with 7 bases lying between them. CDR1 and CDR2 (germline): SEHNR, FQNEAQ (reference sequence). CDR3 sequence: CASSLGKSEQYF. In nucleotides, the CDR3 is TGTGCCAGCAGCTTAGGGAAATCCGAGCAGTACTTC.

The chain combines TRBV7-3 with TRBJ2-7, with TRBD2 identical over 7 bases. Germline loops: CDR1 SGHTA, CDR2 FQGTGA. With V trimmed by 1 base and J by 3 bases, 0 bases remained unmatched. CDR3 length: 13 residues. CDR3 sequence reads: CASSLRGGYEQYV. The CDR3 DNA is TGTGCCAGCAGCTTAAGGGGGGGCTACGAGCAGTACGTC.

The V call is TRBV12-3 or TRBV12-4, the J call TRBJ1-5; no definite D call. The CDR3 covers 13 residues. V lost 5 bases, J lost 5 bases, and 10 bases lay in between. The CDR3 is CASSITTYQPQHF. CDR3 DNA sequence: TGTGCCAGCAGTATCACGACTTATCAGCCCCAGCATTTT.

The rearrangement joins TRBV10-3 to TRBJ2-4; D gene ambiguous. V was pared by 3 bases and J by 1 base, with 13 bases between. This CDR3 is built from 16 residues. Per germline, CDR1 ENHRY and CDR2 SYGVKD. The CDR3 DNA is TGTGCCATCAGTGAACAACTCGTCCTTGCCAAAAACATTCAGTACTTC. This codes for CAISEQLVLAKNIQYF.